One sample yielded the 11 T cell receptor delta chains listed below, sequenced in a study of γδ T cells in repeated Plasmodium falciparum infection. Vgamma9/Vdelta2+ and Vdelta2-negative gammadelta T cells were flow-sorted from PBMC for bulk sequencing. TCRdb fed the multiplex PCR reads to CATT. The profile shows tens of thousands of delta-chain clones, roughly 2% of them singletons. The sample was gamma-delta T cells from blood. The receptors here all came from a pool of human donors (malaria-infected and uninfected, not separated).

Comments on this clone: TCRdb shows a much larger clone's protein in place of this DNA's translation, and the two differ at residue 16, likely through a read error; the protein shown is translated from the DNA. This rearrangement joins TRDV1 to TRDJ2; 9 bases align to TRDD3. Because TCRdb records no J gene, it was assigned here through a match of the DNA to germline. Germline CDR1 TSWWSYY, CDR2 QGS. V gave up 1 base and J gave up 10 bases; unmatched junction bases: 22. CDR3 length equals 20 residues. The CDR3: CALGEHPIPGDTVGAVQLFF. CDR3 nucleotides: TGTGCTCTTGGGGAACACCCCATACCGGGGGATACAGTTGGGGCAGTACAACTCTTCTTT.

There are a few counts of this clone. A read error likely explains this, since a far larger clone differs by one base. The sample holds other DNA sequences that translate to the same CDR3. The chain links TRDV1 to TRDJ1, with 13 bases identical to TRDD3. TCRdb gives no J gene; it was assigned here by matching the DNA to germline. The CDR3 consists of 21 residues. V gave up 6 bases and J gave up 0 bases; unmatched junction bases: 19. CDR1 TSWWSYY and CDR2 QGS come from the germline V gene. The CDR3 loop reads CALGDSLLSVLGDTDTDKLIF. CDR3 nucleotides: TGTGCTCTTGGTGATTCCTTGCTAAGCGTACTGGGGGATACGGACACCGATAAACTCATCTTT.

At least ten counts were recorded for this clone. TCRdb's listed protein matches a much larger clone and diverges from this DNA's translation at residue 9, likely through a read error; the protein shown comes from the DNA. This chain joins TRAV38-2/DV8 and TRDJ1; 7 positions match TRDD3. Because TCRdb records no J gene, it was assigned here through a match of the DNA to germline. The CDR3 has 19 amino acids. V lost 9 bases to trimming and J lost 0 bases; unmatched junction nucleotides: 23. From germline, CDR1 is TSESDYY and CDR2 QEAYKQQN. CDR3 bases: TGTGCTTGGACCCGGTTTAATAGGTGCTGGGGGTTGTACACCGATAAACTCATCTTT. Residues: CAWTRFNRCWGLYTDKLIF.

Comment on this clone: The translation of this DNA and the TCRdb protein of a much larger clone differ at residue 14, probably owing to a read error; the protein shown here is translated from the DNA. This sequence joins TRDV2 and TRDJ3; 8 bases align to TRDD3. The J gene is not listed in TCRdb, so it was assigned here from a DNA match to germline. Germline CDR1 GEAIGNYY, CDR2 EKD. The CDR3 consists of 21 residues. CDR3 DNA: TGTGCCTGTGACCGGAATCCTAATTGGGGGATCGGCTCCCGGGACACCCGACAGATGTTTTTC. This codes for CACDRNPNWGIGSRDTRQMFF.

Remarks on this clone: This is likely an artifact of a read error, given a far larger clone one base away. Other DNA sequences in the same sample also yield this CDR3. The chain is built from TRDV1 and TRDJ1, with 12 bases identical to TRDD3. TCRdb leaves out the J gene; it was filled in here by matching the DNA to germline. The CDR3 runs to 20 residues. From germline, CDR1 is TSWWSYY and CDR2 QGS. The CDR3 nucleotides read TGTGCCCTTGGGGAACTAGAACCGTACTGGGGGATACCTCGTATCGATAAACTCATCTTT. It specifies CALGELEPYWGIPRIDKLIF.

Concerning this clone: For this DNA, TCRdb reports the protein of a much larger clone, which diverges at residue 3, most likely from a read error; the protein presented here is translated directly from the DNA. This sample also contains other DNA sequences that code for the same CDR3. The rearrangement joins TRDV1 to TRDJ2, with 12 nucleotides matching TRDD3. The J gene is absent in TCRdb and was assigned here via DNA matching to germline. The germline V gene encodes CDR1 TSWWSYY and CDR2 QGS. CDR3 length: 25 amino acids. CDR3 sequence reads: CAFGATSFTSTPLYWGIQGTAQLFF. DNA for the CDR3: TGTGCTTTTGGGGCCACGTCCTTTACCTCTACACCTCTGTACTGGGGGATACAGGGGACAGCACAACTCTTCTTT.

This clone turned up a few times. The protein that TCRdb holds for this DNA derives from a much larger clone and differs from the translated DNA at residue 8, which likely indicates a read error; the protein shown here is translated from the DNA. The V call is TRDV1, the J call TRDJ1; 7 bases match TRDD3. TCRdb gives no J gene; it was assigned here by matching the DNA to germline. The junction had 16 bases not matched to a gene; V was cut back by 1 base and J by 8 bases. Germline values: CDR1 TSWWSYY, CDR2 QGS. The CDR3 has 17 amino acids. CDR3 region: CALGEPTRPSGGQKLIF. CDR3 sequence (DNA): TGTGCTCTTGGGGAACCAACTCGTCCCTCTGGGGGCCAAAAACTCATCTTT.

This clone was recorded at least ten times. A read error may explain this, as a much larger clone is one base away. Other nucleotide sequences in the sample specify the same CDR3. No J gene was called, and the V gene is TRDV1; the DNA was not used to check the table's D call, TRDD3. Germline V gene sequence: CDR1 TSWWSYY, CDR2 QGS. The CDR3 is 22 amino acids. The CDR3 region is CALGELRIPTVRGIRCTDKLIF. The CDR3, as DNA: TGTGCTCTTGGGGAACTTAGAATCCCTACCGTCCGGGGGATCCGATGCACCGATAAGCTCATCTTT.

About this clone itself: Only one base separates this from a far larger clonotype, so it likely reflects a read error. This CDR3 is also generated by other DNA sequences in the sample. The chain uses TRDV2 and TRDJ1, with 11 bases aligning to TRDD3. Assignment of the J gene here rests on matching the DNA to germline, because TCRdb gives none. The CDR3 length is 17 residues. In germline, CDR1 is GEAIGNYY, CDR2 EKD. The ends lost 0 bases at V and 1 base at J; junction bases unmatched: 6. CDR3 sequence reads: CACDTLPLGDTTDKLIF. CDR3 DNA: TGTGCCTGTGACACCCTTCCGCTGGGGGATACCACCGATAAACTCATCTTT.

This clone was counted between two and nine times. This DNA's translation differs at residue 9 from TCRdb's protein, which comes from a much larger clone; a read error is likely, and the protein shown is translated from the DNA. The chain employs TRDV2 and TRDJ1; TRDD3 might be the D (6 bases). Here the J gene was assigned by germline matching of the DNA, as TCRdb has none. Germline values: CDR1 GEAIGNYY, CDR2 EKD. The CDR3 extends over 15 amino acids. V lost 2 bases, J lost 10 bases, and 22 bases lay in between. The CDR3 DNA reads TGTGCCTGTGACAACATGGGGGGGGGGGAGAAGAGACTCATCTTT. Translated, it gives CACDNMGGGEKRLIF.

In regard to this clone: The mismatch at residue 6 between this DNA's translation and the TCRdb protein of a much larger clone likely reflects a read error; the protein shown is translated from the DNA. The V call is TRDV1, the J call TRDJ1, with D perhaps TRDD2 (6 bases). The CDR3 is made up of 18 amino acids. Germline V gene data show CDR1 as TSWWSYY and CDR2 as QGS. The V end was cut by 3 bases, the J end by 2 bases, with 22 bases between. Here the CDR3 DNA reads TGTGCTCTTGGGGAGAGTCCTACACCGCCCCTCCCGACCGATAAACTCATCTTT. Amino acids: CALGESPTPPLPTDKLIF.